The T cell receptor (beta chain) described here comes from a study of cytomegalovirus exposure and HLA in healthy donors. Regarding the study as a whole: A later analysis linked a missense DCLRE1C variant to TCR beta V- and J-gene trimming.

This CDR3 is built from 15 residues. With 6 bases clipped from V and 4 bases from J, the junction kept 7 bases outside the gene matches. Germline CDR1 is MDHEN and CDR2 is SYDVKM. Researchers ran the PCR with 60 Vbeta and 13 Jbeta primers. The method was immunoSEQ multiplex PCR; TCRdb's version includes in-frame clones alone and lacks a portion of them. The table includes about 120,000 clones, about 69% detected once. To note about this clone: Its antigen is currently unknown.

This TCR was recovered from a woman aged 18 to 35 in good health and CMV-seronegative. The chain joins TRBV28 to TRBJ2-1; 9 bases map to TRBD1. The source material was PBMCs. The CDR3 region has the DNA TGTGCCAGCAGCATGGACAGGGGATCTTACAATGAGCAGTTCTTC. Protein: CASSMDRGSYNEQFF. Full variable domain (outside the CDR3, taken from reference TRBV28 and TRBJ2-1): DVKVTQSSRYLVKRTGEKVFLECVQDMDHENMFWYRQDPGLGLRLIYFSYDVKMKEKGDIPEGYSVSREKKERFSLILESASTNQTSMYLCASSMDRGSYNEQFFGPGTRLTVL.